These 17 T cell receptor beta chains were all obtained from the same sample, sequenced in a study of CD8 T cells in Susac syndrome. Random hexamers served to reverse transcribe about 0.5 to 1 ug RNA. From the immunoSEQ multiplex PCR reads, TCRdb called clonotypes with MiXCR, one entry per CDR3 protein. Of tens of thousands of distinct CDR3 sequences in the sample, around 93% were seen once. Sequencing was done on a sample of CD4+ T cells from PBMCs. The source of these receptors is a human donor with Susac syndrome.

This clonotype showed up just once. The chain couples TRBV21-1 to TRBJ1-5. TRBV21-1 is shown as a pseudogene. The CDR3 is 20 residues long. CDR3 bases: TGTGCCAGCAGCAAAGCTAAGCGGGGGGCAGCTAAACCTAGCAATCAGCCCCAGCATTTT. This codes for CASSKAKRGAAKPSNQPQHF.

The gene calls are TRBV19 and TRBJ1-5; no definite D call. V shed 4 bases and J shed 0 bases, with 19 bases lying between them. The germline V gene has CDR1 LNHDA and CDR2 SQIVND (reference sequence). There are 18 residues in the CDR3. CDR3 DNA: TGTGCCAGTAGTACCCTTGTGAGCGTATCGGCTAGCAATCAGCCCCAGCATTTT. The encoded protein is CASSTLVSVSASNQPQHF.

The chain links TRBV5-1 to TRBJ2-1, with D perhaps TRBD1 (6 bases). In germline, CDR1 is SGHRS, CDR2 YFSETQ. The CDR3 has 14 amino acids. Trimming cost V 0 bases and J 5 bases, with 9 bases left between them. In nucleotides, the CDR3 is TGCGCCAGCAGCTTGGGGACAGCTAACAATGAGCAGTTCTTC. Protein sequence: CASSLGTANNEQFF.

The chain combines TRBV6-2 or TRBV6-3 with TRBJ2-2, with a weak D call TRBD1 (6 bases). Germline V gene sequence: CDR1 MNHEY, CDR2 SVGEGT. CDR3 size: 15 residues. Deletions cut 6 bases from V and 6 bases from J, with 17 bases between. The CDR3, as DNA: TGTGCCAGCAGGGATCGGACAGTTTTGTCCGGGGAGCTGTTTTTT. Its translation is CASRDRTVLSGELFF.

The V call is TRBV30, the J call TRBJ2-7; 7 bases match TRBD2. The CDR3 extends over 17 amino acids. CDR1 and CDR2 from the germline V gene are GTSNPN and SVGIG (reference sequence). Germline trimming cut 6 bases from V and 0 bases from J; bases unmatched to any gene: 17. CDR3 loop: CACRQPTGRSSSYEQYF. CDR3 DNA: TGTGCCTGCCGGCAGCCCACCGGGAGGTCGAGCTCCTACGAGCAGTACTTC.

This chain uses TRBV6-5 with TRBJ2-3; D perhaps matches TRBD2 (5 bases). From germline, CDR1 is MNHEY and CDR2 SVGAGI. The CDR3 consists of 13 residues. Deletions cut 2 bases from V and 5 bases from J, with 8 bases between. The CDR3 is CASSYDGGDTQYF. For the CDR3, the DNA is TGTGCCAGCAGTTACGACGGAGGAGATACGCAGTATTTT.

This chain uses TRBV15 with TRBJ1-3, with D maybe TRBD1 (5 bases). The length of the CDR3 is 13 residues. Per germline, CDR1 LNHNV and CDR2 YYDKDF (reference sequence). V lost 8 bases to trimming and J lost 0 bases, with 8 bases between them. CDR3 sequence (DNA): TGTGCCACCCGACAGTACTCTGGAAACACCATATATTTT. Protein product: CATRQYSGNTIYF. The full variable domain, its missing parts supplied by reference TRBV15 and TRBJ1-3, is DAMVIQNPRYQVTQFGKPVTLSCSQTLNHNVMYWYQQKSSQAPKLLFHYYDKDFNNEADTPDNFQSRRPNTSFCFLDIRSPGLGDTAMYLCATRQYSGNTIYFGEGSWLTVV.

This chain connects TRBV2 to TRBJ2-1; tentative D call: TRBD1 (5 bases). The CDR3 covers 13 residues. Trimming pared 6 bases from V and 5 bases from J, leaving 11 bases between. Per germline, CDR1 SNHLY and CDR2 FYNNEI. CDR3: CASSAQQDNEQFF. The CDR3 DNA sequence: TGTGCCAGCAGCGCGCAACAGGACAATGAGCAGTTCTTC.

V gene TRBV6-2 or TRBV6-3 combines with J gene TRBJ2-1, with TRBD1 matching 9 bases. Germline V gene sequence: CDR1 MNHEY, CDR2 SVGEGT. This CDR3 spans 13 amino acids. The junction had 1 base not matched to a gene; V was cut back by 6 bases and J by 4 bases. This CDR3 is CASRDRGYNEQFF. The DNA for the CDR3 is TGTGCCAGCAGGGACAGGGGTTACAATGAGCAGTTCTTC.

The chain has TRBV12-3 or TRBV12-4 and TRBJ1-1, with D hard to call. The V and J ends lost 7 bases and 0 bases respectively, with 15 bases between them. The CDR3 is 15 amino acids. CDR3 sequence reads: CASIPEFAMNTEAFF. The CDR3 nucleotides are TGTGCCAGCATCCCAGAGTTCGCCATGAACACTGAAGCTTTCTTT.

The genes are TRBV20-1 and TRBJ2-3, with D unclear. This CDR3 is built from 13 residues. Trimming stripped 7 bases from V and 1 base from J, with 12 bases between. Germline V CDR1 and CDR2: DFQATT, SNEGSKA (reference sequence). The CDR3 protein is CSVTKYGTDTQYF. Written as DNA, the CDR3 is TGCAGTGTCACAAAGTATGGCACAGATACGCAGTATTTT.

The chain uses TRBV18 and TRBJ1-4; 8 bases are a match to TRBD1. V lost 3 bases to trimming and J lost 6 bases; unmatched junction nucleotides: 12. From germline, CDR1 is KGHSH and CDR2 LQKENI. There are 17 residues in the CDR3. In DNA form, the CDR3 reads TGTGCCAGCTCACCTCTCTTTACCGGGACAGGCGATGAAAAACTGTTTTTT. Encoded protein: CASSPLFTGTGDEKLFF. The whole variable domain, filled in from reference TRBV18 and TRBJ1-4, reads NAGVMQNPRHLVRRRGQEARLRCSPMKGHSHVYWYRQLPEEGLKFMVYLQKENIIDESGMPKERFSAEFPKEGPSILRIQQVVRGDSAAYFCASSPLFTGTGDEKLFFGSGTQLSVL.

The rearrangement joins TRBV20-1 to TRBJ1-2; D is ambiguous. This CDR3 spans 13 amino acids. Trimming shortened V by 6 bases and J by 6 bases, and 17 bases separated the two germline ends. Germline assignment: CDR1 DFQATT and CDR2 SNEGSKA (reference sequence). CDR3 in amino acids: CSARPPASHGYTF. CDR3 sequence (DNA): TGCAGTGCCCGCCCGCCCGCAAGCCATGGCTACACCTTC.

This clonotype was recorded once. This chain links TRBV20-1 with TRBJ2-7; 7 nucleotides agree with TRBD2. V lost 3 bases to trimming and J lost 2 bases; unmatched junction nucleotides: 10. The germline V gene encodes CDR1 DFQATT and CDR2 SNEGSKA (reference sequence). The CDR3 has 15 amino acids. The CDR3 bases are TGCAGTGCTAGTAGTCTGGCGGGACTAACCTACGAGCAGTACTTC. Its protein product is CSASSLAGLTYEQYF.

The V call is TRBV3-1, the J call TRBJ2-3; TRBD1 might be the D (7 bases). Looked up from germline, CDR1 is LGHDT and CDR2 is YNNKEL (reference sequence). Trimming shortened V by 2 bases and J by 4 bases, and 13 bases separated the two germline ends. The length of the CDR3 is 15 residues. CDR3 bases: TGTGCCAGCAGCCAACAGGGGGGTGAGGCAGATACGCAGTATTTT. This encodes CASSQQGGEADTQYF.

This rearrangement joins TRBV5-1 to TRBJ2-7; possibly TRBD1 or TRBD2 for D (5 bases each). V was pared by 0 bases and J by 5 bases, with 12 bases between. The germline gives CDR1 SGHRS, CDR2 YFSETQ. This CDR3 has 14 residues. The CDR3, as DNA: TGCGCCAGCAGCTTGGGATCGGTGGGGGACGAGCAGTACTTC. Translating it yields CASSLGSVGDEQYF.

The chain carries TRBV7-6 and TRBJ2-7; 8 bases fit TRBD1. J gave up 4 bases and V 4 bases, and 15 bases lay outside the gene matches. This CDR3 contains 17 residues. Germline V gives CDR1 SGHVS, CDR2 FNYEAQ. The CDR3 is CASSSPRAAQGVYEQYF. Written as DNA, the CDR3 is TGTGCCAGCAGCTCTCCTAGGGCGGCACAGGGGGTATACGAGCAGTACTTC. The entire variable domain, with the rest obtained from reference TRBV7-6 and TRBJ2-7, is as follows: GAGVSQSPRYKVTKRGQDVALRCDPISGHVSLYWYRQALGQGPEFLTYFNYEAQQDKSGLPNDRFSAERPEGSISTLTIQRTEQRDSAMYRCASSSPRAAQGVYEQYFGPGTRLTVT.